The 31 T cell receptor beta chains below come from one sample, sequenced in a study of T cells in Graves' hyperthyroidism and ophthalmopathy. Authors of the study amplified TCR beta CDR3 regions from RNA transcripts. First-round RT-PCR with HTBI primers amplified the TCR CDR3 region. In TCRdb, the multiplex PCR reads were re-called with MiXCR into one record per CDR3 protein. This table holds hundreds of thousands of distinct CDR3 sequences, approximately 14% found once. The sequencing input was blood. These receptors were obtained from a woman younger than 30 with Graves' hyperthyroidism.

The V call is TRBV2, the J call TRBJ2-7; 8 positions match TRBD1. Germline V gene sequence: CDR1 SNHLY, CDR2 FYNNEI. V gave up 6 bases and J gave up 2 bases; unmatched junction bases: 9. The CDR3 runs to 15 residues. CDR3 region: CASRRMGQVPYEQYF. The DNA of the CDR3 is TGTGCCAGCAGGAGAATGGGACAGGTACCCTACGAGCAGTACTTC. Full variable domain (missing parts from reference TRBV2 and TRBJ2-7): EPEVTQTPSHQVTQMGQEVILRCVPISNHLYFYWYRQILGQKVEFLVSFYNNEISEKSEIFDDQFSVERPDGSNFTLKIRSTKLEDSAMYFCASRRMGQVPYEQYFGPGTRLTVT.

This clonotype was found a few times. The chain couples TRBV5-6 to TRBJ2-3; no firm D call. The CDR3 runs to 15 residues. Trimming left V 0 bases short and J 0 bases short, with 8 bases between. Per germline, CDR1 SGHDT and CDR2 YYEEEE. The CDR3 reads CASSLAYLSTDTQYF. For the CDR3, the DNA is TGTGCCAGCAGCTTGGCATACCTGAGCACAGATACGCAGTATTTT.

This clonotype has just a few counts. V is TRBV6-2 or TRBV6-3 and J is TRBJ2-7; no firm D call. The CDR3 runs to 12 residues. CDR1 MNHEY and CDR2 SVGEGT come from the germline V gene. The V and J ends lost 5 bases and 5 bases respectively, with 10 bases between them. In DNA form, the CDR3 reads TGTGCCAGCAGTCAACAGTCAGACGAGCAGTACTTC. Translation: CASSQQSDEQYF.

Many counts were recorded for this clonotype. V and J are TRBV20-1 and TRBJ1-1; D is undetermined. V was cut by 6 bases and J by 0 bases, with 17 bases left in between. Per germline, CDR1 DFQATT and CDR2 SNEGSKA (reference sequence). The CDR3 extends over 15 amino acids. Here the CDR3 DNA reads TGCAGTGCCCCCCGAGCGGAGGATCTGAACACTGAAGCTTTCTTT. Its protein product is CSAPRAEDLNTEAFF.

This clonotype was counted ten times or more. The chain carries TRBV13 and TRBJ1-1, with TRBD1 as a possible D gene (6 bases). Germline values: CDR1 PRHDT, CDR2 FYEKMQ (reference sequence). The CDR3 is 16 residues long. The V and J ends lost 5 bases and 7 bases respectively, with 23 bases between them. The CDR3 nucleotides read TGTGCCAGCAGCCCACCACAAAATCCAGGGGCGCTTGAAGCTTTCTTT. Translated, it gives CASSPPQNPGALEAFF.

This clonotype was found many times. The chain's CDR3 is CASSYSFETGVSYEQYF. CDR3 DNA sequence: TGTGCCAGCAGTTACTCGTTCGAGACAGGGGTCTCCTACGAGCAGTACTTC. V gene TRBV6-6 combines with J gene TRBJ2-7; TRBD1 matches 8 bases. The ends lost 0 bases at V and 0 bases at J; junction bases unmatched: 7. This CDR3 region has 17 residues. From germline, CDR1 is MNHNY and CDR2 SVGAGI (reference sequence).

This clonotype appeared many times. The chain employs TRBV27 and TRBJ1-2, with D hard to call. CDR3 length equals 16 residues. V dropped 2 bases and J dropped 4 bases, with 17 bases sitting between them. Germline V lookup: CDR1 MNHEY, CDR2 SMNVEV (reference sequence). In DNA, the CDR3 is TGTGCCAGCAGTTTAACCACGCCCAACCGGGCCTATGGCTACACCTTC. Translating gives CASSLTTPNRAYGYTF.

The V call is TRBV3-1, the J call TRBJ1-2, with D possibly being TRBD1 (6 bases). This CDR3 is built from 13 residues. The V end was cut by 3 bases, the J end by 8 bases, with 13 bases between. Germline V gives CDR1 LGHDT, CDR2 YNNKEL (reference sequence). CDR3 residues: CASSQGGGGGYTF. The CDR3 DNA reads as TGTGCCAGCAGCCAGGGGGGCGGCGGAGGCTACACCTTC.

The chain employs TRBV19 and TRBJ2-1; 7 bases line up with TRBD2. Looked up from germline, CDR1 is LNHDA and CDR2 is SQIVND (reference sequence). Germline trimming cut 5 bases from V and 9 bases from J; bases unmatched to any gene: 4. The CDR3 runs 12 residues. CDR3 protein: CASSPSSGEQFF. The CDR3 DNA reads TGTGCCAGTAGTCCGTCTAGCGGTGAGCAGTTCTTC.

This clonotype occurred a few times. V usage is TRBV10-3 and J usage is TRBJ2-5; 10 bases are a match to TRBD2. Germline CDR1 is ENHRY and CDR2 is SYGVKD. The V and J ends lost 4 bases and 4 bases, in that order; junction bases with no gene match: 12. The CDR3 has 17 residues. CDR3 sequence: CAISVSSGGAVRETQYF. The CDR3 bases are TGTGCCATCAGTGTTTCCAGCGGGGGGGCCGTCCGAGAGACCCAGTACTTC.

This clonotype came up many times. V usage is TRBV20-1 and J usage is TRBJ2-5; D call uncertain. CDR1 DFQATT and CDR2 SNEGSKA come from the germline V gene (reference sequence). Trimming removed 1 base at V and 5 bases at J, with 8 bases between. The CDR3 runs 12 residues. This chain's CDR3 is CSARVSQETQYF. In nucleotides, the CDR3 is TGCAGTGCTAGAGTATCTCAGGAGACCCAGTACTTC.

The table lists this clonotype with a few counts. A much larger clone differs by one base, so this may be a read error. This chain uses TRBV27 with TRBJ2-7; D gene uncertain. The germline gives CDR1 MNHEY, CDR2 SMNVEV (reference sequence). Trimming removed 3 bases at V and 4 bases at J, with 16 bases between. The CDR3 is 15 residues long. The CDR3 loop reads CASSLRRLGEYEQYF. CDR3 bases: TGTGCCAGCAGTTTGCGTCGGCTTGGGGAATACGAGCAGTACTTC.

V is TRBV19 and J is TRBJ2-3; D is perhaps TRBD2 (5 bases). Trimming removed 5 bases from V and 8 bases from J, with 14 bases in between. Germline CDR1 is LNHDA and CDR2 is SQIVND (reference sequence). The CDR3 covers 13 residues. CDR3 DNA: TGTGCCAGTAGTTCACACCCAGGAGGTACGCAGTATTTT. Its protein is CASSSHPGGTQYF.

This clonotype was seen only a few times. The chain carries TRBV10-3 and TRBJ2-2, with no clear D. With 4 bases removed from V and 6 bases from J, the gap between germline ends came to 6 bases. The CDR3 length is 12 residues. Germline CDR1 is ENHRY and CDR2 is SYGVKD. Here the CDR3 DNA reads TGTGCCATCAGTGTTGGGGCCGGGGAGCTGTTTTTT. Amino acid sequence: CAISVGAGELFF.

This clonotype was detected many times. The V gene is TRBV27, the J gene TRBJ1-5; D is uncertain. The CDR3 loop spans 15 amino acids. Germline CDR1 reads MNHEY; CDR2 reads SMNVEV (reference sequence). Trimming shortened V by 3 bases and J by 1 base, and 10 bases separated the two germline ends. This chain's CDR3 is CASSFRPDSNQPQHF. CDR3 bases: TGTGCCAGCAGTTTTCGGCCCGACAGCAATCAGCCCCAGCATTTT.

This clonotype was seen ten or more times. This rearrangement joins TRBV12-3 or TRBV12-4 to TRBJ2-7; possible D gene TRBD1, 6 bases. The CDR3 is made up of 13 amino acids. Trimming cost V 6 bases and J 6 bases, with 15 bases left between them. The CDR3 is CASSRHRAREQYF. The CDR3 bases are TGTGCCAGCAGCCGACACAGGGCCCGCGAGCAGTACTTC.

The rearrangement links TRBV12-3 or TRBV12-4 to TRBJ1-3; the D is unclear. Trimming stripped 9 bases from V and 3 bases from J, with 15 bases between. CDR3 length: 14 amino acids. DNA of the CDR3: TGTGCCAGGAGAGCTCCCCGGAGTGGAAACACCATATATTTT. Translating it yields CARRAPRSGNTIYF.

The table lists this clonotype with many counts. The rearrangement joins TRBV3-1 to TRBJ2-5, with D uncertain. This CDR3 region has 10 residues. Per germline, CDR1 LGHDT and CDR2 YNNKEL (reference sequence). Deletions cut 3 bases from V and 6 bases from J, with 2 bases between. The CDR3 is CASSQKTQYF. Written as DNA, the CDR3 is TGTGCCAGCAGCCAGAAGACCCAGTACTTC.

V gene TRBV5-1 combines with J gene TRBJ2-5; D is possibly TRBD1 (5 bases). This CDR3 has 16 amino acids. Trimming left V 1 base short and J 0 bases short, with 13 bases between. Germline CDR1 reads SGHRS; CDR2 reads YFSETQ. CDR3 residues: CASSLSAGFHQETQYF. The DNA of the CDR3 is TGCGCCAGCAGCTTGTCAGCAGGGTTTCACCAAGAGACCCAGTACTTC.

This clonotype was seen at least ten times. The chain links TRBV11-2 to TRBJ2-1; unclear D gene. The CDR3 is 13 residues long. Looked up from germline, CDR1 is SGHAT and CDR2 is FQNNGV. V was clipped by 1 base and J by 7 bases, with 8 bases between them. CDR3 nucleotides: TGTGCCAGCAGCTTAGGGGATTTAAATGAGCAGTTCTTC. Translation gives CASSLGDLNEQFF. Supplemented by reference TRBV11-2 and TRBJ2-1, the full variable domain reads EAGVAQSPRYKIIEKRQSVAFWCNPISGHATLYWYQQILGQGPKLLIQFQNNGVVDDSQLPKDRFSAERLKGVDSTLKIQPAKLEDSAVYLCASSLGDLNEQFFGPGTRLTVL.

This clonotype was observed a few times. This chain joins TRBV2 and TRBJ1-5; D ambiguous. CDR1 and CDR2 (germline): SNHLY, FYNNEI. CDR3 length equals 13 residues. V lost 6 bases, J lost 6 bases, and 12 bases lay in between. In nucleotides, the CDR3 is TGTGCCAGCAGCATGGGGATCGGTCAGCCCCAGCATTTT. It is translated as CASSMGIGQPQHF.

The chain is built from TRBV20-1 and TRBJ2-5, with D perhaps being TRBD1 or TRBD2 (5 bases each). V lost 0 bases to trimming and J lost 4 bases, with 21 bases between them. Germline V gene lookup returns CDR1 DFQATT and CDR2 SNEGSKA (reference sequence). The CDR3 has 17 residues. CDR3 protein: CSARDLIKGPLGETQYF. The CDR3 nucleotides read TGCAGTGCTAGAGATCTAATAAAGGGACCGCTCGGAGAGACCCAGTACTTC.

V and J are TRBV20-1 and TRBJ1-4; D is ambiguous. Germline V CDR1 and CDR2: DFQATT, SNEGSKA (reference sequence). Trimming removed 4 bases at V and 0 bases at J, with 12 bases between. This CDR3 is built from 15 residues. CDR3 sequence reads: CSAIWSGSTNEKLFF. In nucleotides, the CDR3 is TGCAGTGCTATCTGGTCAGGTTCAACTAATGAAAAACTGTTTTTT.

The chain couples TRBV19 to TRBJ2-5, with D maybe TRBD2 (5 bases). CDR3 length: 16 residues. Trimming pared 0 bases from V and 5 bases from J, leaving 16 bases between. Germline V lookup: CDR1 LNHDA, CDR2 SQIVND (reference sequence). The CDR3 is CASSIDGSYRRETQYF. As DNA, the CDR3 is TGTGCCAGTAGTATAGATGGGTCATATCGGAGGGAGACCCAGTACTTC.

CDR3 in amino acids: CATSAAGYGYTF. Written as DNA, the CDR3 is TGTGCCACCTCGGCGGCTGGCTATGGCTACACCTTC. The chain has TRBV24-1 and TRBJ1-2; D ambiguous. Trimming stripped 9 bases from V and 4 bases from J, with 11 bases between. Germline V gene lookup returns CDR1 KGHDR and CDR2 SFDVKD. The CDR3 has 12 residues.

This clonotype was seen many times. This chain uses TRBV20-1 with TRBJ2-7; the D gene could be TRBD1 or TRBD2 (5 bases each). CDR1 is DFQATT and CDR2 is SNEGSKA in the germline V gene (reference sequence). The CDR3 contains 15 residues. Trimming removed 5 bases at V and 0 bases at J, with 17 bases between. The CDR3 region is CSAGARGRSSYEQYF. In DNA, the CDR3 is TGCAGTGCTGGGGCCCGGGGCCGGTCCTCCTACGAGCAGTACTTC.

Turning to this clonotype: This may be a read error, as it is one base from a much larger clone. The chain recombines TRBV6-1 with TRBJ2-5, with D perhaps matching TRBD1 or TRBD2 (5 bases each). This CDR3 is 15 amino acids long. The germline V gene has CDR1 MNHNS and CDR2 SASEGT. Deletions cut 2 bases from V and 2 bases from J, with 12 bases between. CDR3 sequence (DNA): TGTGCCAGCAGTGAAATCCCGGGACGGCAAGAGACCCAGTACTTC. This gives the protein CASSEIPGRQETQYF.

At least ten counts were recorded for this clonotype. The chain joins TRBV2 to TRBJ2-1, with unresolved D. The CDR3 contains 12 residues. CDR1 SNHLY and CDR2 FYNNEI come from the germline V gene. V was shortened by 1 base and J by 8 bases, with 6 bases between the two germline ends. The CDR3 region is CASSEEGYEQFF. The CDR3 DNA follows: TGTGCCAGCAGTGAAGAGGGATATGAGCAGTTCTTC.

This clonotype was observed many times. The V call is TRBV20-1, the J call TRBJ1-4; maybe TRBD1 (6 bases). From germline, CDR1 is DFQATT and CDR2 SNEGSKA (reference sequence). This CDR3 has 14 residues. As DNA, the CDR3 is TGCAGCGTCGAGGCAGGGGTCTTTGAAGAAAAACTGTTTTTT. It specifies CSVEAGVFEEKLFF.

The table lists this clonotype with a few counts. J is TRBJ1-3 and V is TRBV9, with D unresolved. The germline V gene encodes CDR1 SGDLS and CDR2 YYNGEE. The CDR3 spans 17 residues. Trimming took off 4 bases at V and 2 bases at J, with 19 bases between the two ends. CDR3 DNA sequence: TGTGCCAGCAGCCCCACTGTGGGGTTTGGGCCTGGAAACACCATATATTTT. Protein: CASSPTVGFGPGNTIYF.

This clonotype was found many times. V usage is TRBV5-1 and J usage is TRBJ2-3, with 9 nucleotides matching TRBD2. Germline V lookup: CDR1 SGHRS, CDR2 YFSETQ. The CDR3 runs to 14 residues. Trimming removed 7 bases from V and 4 bases from J; junction bases left unmatched: 7. CDR3 DNA sequence: TGCGCCAGCCATCGGCTAGCGGGACCAGATACGCAGTATTTT. It specifies CASHRLAGPDTQYF.